The present TCR beta chain was sequenced within a study of T cell responses to AZD1222 COVID-19 vaccine. Generated by immunoSEQ multiplex PCR, the TCRdb table keeps only in-frame clones and is missing some. Among tens of thousands of clones listed, more than 60% were seen once. This clone was seen only a few times. Trimming shortened V by 1 base and J by 4 bases, and 5 bases separated the two germline ends. Germline V lookup: CDR1 GTSNPN, CDR2 SVGIG (reference sequence). The CDR3 is 11 residues long. The sequencing here drew on peripheral blood, taken on day 0 of MenACWY control vaccination. V and J are TRBV30 and TRBJ2-7; no reliable D call. The clonotype comes from an adult in good health. The CDR3 reads CAWSAKYEQYF. CDR3 sequence (DNA): TGTGCCTGGAGTGCGAAATACGAGCAGTACTTC.